Sequencing of this T cell receptor (beta chain) was carried out in a study of T cells in Graves' hyperthyroidism and ophthalmopathy. Using RNA transcripts as the source, TCR beta CDR3 regions were amplified. RT-PCR in the first round (using the HTBI primer set) targeted the TCR CDR3. MiXCR, applied by TCRdb to the multiplex PCR reads, yields one record per CDR3 protein. This repertoire shows 30,000 to 40,000 distinct CDR3 sequences, around 50% found once; its top ten account for roughly 6.4%. In germline, CDR1 is SQVTM, CDR2 ANQGSEA. The CDR3 totals 15 residues. Germline trimming cut 3 bases from V and 2 bases from J; bases unmatched to any gene: 6. Ten or more counts support this clonotype.

The chain joins TRBV29-1 to TRBJ2-2, with 7 bases lining up with TRBD1. This TCR was recovered from a woman aged 45 to 65 with Graves' hyperthyroidism that later progressed to Graves' ophthalmopathy. Sequenced: blood. CDR3 residues: CSVELGQSNTGELFF. CDR3 sequence (DNA): TGCAGCGTTGAGTTGGGACAGAGTAACACCGGGGAGCTGTTTTTT.